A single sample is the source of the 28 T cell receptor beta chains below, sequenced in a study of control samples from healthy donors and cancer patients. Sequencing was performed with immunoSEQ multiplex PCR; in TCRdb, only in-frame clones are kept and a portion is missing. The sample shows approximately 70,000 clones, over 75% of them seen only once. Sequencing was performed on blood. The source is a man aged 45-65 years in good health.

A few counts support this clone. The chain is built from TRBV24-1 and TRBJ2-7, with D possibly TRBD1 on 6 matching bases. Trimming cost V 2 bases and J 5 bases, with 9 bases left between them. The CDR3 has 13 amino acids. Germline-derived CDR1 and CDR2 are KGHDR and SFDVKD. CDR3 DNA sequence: TGTGCCACCAGTGATTACAGGGATGACGAGCAGTACTTC. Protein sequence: CATSDYRDDEQYF.

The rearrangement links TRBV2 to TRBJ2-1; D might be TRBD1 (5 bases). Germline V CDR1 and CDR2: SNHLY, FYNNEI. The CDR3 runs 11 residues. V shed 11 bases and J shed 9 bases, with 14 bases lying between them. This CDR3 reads CALRSGAEQFF. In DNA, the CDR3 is TGTGCCCTCCGATCTGGGGCTGAGCAGTTCTTC.

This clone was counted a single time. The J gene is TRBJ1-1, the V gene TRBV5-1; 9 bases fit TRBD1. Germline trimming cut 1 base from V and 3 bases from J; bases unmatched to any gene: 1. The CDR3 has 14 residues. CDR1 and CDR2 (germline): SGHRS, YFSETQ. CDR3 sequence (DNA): TGCGCCAGCAGCTTGAGACAGGGGGACACTGAAGCTTTCTTT. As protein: CASSLRQGDTEAFF.

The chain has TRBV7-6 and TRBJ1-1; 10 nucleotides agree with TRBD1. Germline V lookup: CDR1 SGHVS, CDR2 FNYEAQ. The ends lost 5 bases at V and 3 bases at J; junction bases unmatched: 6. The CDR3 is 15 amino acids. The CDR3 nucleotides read TGTGCCAGCAGCCCTTGGACAGGGGGGGACACTGAAGCTTTCTTT. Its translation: CASSPWTGGDTEAFF.

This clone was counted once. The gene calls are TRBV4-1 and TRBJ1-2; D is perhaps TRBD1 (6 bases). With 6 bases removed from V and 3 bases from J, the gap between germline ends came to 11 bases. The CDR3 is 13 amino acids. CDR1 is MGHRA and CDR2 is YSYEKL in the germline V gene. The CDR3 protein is CASRANRDYGYTF. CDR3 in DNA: TGCGCCAGCAGGGCTAACAGGGACTATGGCTACACCTTC.

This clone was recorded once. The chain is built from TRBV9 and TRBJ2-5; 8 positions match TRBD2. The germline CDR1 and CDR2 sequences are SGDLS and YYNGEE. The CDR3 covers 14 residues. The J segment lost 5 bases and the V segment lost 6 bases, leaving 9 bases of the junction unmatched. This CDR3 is CASTPGLVSETQYF. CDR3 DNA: TGTGCCAGCACTCCGGGACTAGTGAGTGAGACCCAGTACTTC.

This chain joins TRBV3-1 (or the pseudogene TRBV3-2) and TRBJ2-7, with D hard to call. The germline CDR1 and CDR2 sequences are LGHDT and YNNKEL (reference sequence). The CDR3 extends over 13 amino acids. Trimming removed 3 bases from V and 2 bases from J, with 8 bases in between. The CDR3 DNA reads TGTGCCAGCAGCCAGATTCATACCTACGAGCAGTACTTC. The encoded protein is CASSQIHTYEQYF.

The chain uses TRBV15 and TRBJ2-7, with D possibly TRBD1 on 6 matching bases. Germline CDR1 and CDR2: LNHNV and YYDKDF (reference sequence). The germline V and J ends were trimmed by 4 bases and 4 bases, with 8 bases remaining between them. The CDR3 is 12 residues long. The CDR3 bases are TGTGCCACCAGCAACCAGGGGTACGAGCAGTACTTC. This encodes CATSNQGYEQYF.

CDR3: CASSVDRLALWDTIYF. DNA for the CDR3: TGTGCCAGCAGCGTAGATAGGCTTGCCCTTTGGGACACCATATATTTT. V gene TRBV9 combines with J gene TRBJ1-3; D is unclear. The CDR3 spans 16 residues. CDR1 is SGDLS, CDR2 YYNGEE, per germline. V was shortened by 0 bases and J by 8 bases, with 18 bases between the two germline ends.

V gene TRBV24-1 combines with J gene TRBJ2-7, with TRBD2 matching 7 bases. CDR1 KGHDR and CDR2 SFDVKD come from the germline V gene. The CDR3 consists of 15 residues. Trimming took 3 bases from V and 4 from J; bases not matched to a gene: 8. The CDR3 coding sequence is TGTGCCACCAGTGATCCAACTAGCGAGAGGTACGAGCAGTACTTC. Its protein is CATSDPTSERYEQYF.

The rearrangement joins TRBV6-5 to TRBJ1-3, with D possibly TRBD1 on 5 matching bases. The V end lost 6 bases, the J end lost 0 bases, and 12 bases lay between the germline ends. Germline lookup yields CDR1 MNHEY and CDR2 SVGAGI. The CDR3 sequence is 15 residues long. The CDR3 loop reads CASRDNHFSGNTIYF. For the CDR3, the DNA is TGTGCCAGCAGGGACAACCACTTCTCTGGAAACACCATATATTTT.

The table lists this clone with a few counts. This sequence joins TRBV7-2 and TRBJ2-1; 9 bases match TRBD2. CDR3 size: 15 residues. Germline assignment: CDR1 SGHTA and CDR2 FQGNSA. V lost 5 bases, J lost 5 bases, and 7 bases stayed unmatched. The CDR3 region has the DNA TGTGCCAGCAGCCCTGATCCTAGCGGGAACAATGAGCAGTTCTTC. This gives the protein CASSPDPSGNNEQFF. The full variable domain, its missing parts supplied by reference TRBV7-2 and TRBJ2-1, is GAGVSQSPSNKVTEKGKDVELRCDPISGHTALYWYRQSLGQGLEFLIYFQGNSAPDKSGLPSDRFSAERTGGSVSTLTIQRTQQEDSAVYLCASSPDPSGNNEQFFGPGTRLTVL.

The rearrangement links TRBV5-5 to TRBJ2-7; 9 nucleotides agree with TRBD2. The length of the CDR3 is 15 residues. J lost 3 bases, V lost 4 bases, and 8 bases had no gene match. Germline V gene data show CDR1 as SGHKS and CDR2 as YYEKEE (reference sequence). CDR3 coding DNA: TGTGCCAGCAGCCGAGACGCTAGCGGGAACTACGAGCAGTACTTC. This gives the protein CASSRDASGNYEQYF. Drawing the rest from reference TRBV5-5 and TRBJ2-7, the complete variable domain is DAGVTQSPTHLIKTRGQQVTLRCSPISGHKSVSWYQQVLGQGPQFIFQYYEKEERGRGNFPDRFSARQFPNYSSELNVNALLLGDSALYLCASSRDASGNYEQYFGPGTRLTVT.

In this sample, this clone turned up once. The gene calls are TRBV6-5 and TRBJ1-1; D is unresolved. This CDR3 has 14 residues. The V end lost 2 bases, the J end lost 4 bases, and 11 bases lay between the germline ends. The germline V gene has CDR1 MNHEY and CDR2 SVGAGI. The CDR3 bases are TGTGCCAGCAGTTACGAAGGGCTTGGCACTGAAGCTTTCTTT. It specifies CASSYEGLGTEAFF.

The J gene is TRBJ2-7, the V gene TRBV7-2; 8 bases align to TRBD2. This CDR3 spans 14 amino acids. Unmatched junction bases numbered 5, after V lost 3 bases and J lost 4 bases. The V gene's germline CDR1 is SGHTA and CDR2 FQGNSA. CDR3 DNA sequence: TGTGCCAGCAGCTTTGGGACTAGGGCGTACGAGCAGTACTTC. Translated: CASSFGTRAYEQYF.

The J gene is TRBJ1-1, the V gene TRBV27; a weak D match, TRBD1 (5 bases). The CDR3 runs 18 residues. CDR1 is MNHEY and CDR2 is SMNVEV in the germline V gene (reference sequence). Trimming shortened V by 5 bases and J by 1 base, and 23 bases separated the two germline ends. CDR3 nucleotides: TGTGCCAGCAGTCGCTGGGGGGACGGGCTAGAGAGGAACACTGAAGCTTTCTTT. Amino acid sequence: CASSRWGDGLERNTEAFF.

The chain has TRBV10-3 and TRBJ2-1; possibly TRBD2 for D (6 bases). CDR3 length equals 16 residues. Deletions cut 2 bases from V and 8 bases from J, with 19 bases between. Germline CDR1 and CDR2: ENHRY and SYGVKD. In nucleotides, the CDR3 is TGTGCCATCAGTGAGCCGTGGAACCGGGAGCTGGATGAGCAGTTCTTC. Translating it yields CAISEPWNRELDEQFF.

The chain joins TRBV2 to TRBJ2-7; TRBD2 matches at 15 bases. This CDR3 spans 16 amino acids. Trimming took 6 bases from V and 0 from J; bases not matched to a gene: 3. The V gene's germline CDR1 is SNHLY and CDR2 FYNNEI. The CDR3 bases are TGTGCCAGCAGGGGACTAGCGGGGGGACCCTCCTACGAGCAGTACTTC. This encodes CASRGLAGGPSYEQYF.

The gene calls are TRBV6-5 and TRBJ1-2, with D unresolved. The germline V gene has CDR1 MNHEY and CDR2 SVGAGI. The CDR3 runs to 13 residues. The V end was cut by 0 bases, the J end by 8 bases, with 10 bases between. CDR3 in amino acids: CASSYSGTYGYTF. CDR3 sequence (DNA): TGTGCCAGCAGTTACTCAGGAACCTACGGCTACACCTTC.

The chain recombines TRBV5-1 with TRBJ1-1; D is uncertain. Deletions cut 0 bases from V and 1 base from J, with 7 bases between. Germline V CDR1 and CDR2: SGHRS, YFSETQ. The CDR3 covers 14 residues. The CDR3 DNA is TGCGCCAGCAGCTTGGTCCCCGGGAACACTGAAGCTTTCTTT. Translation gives CASSLVPGNTEAFF. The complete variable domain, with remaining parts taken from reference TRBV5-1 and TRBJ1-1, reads KAGVTQTPRYLIKTRGQQVTLSCSPISGHRSVSWYQQTPGQGLQFLFEYFSETQRNKGNFPGRFSGRQFSNSRSEMNVSTLELGDSALYLCASSLVPGNTEAFFGQGTRLTVV.

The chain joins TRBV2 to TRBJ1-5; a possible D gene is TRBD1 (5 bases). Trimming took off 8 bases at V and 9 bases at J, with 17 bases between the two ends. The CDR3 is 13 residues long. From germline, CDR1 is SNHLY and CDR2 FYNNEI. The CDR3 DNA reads TGTGCCAGCGACGGGGGGGGAATGGGGCCCCAGCATTTT. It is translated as CASDGGGMGPQHF.

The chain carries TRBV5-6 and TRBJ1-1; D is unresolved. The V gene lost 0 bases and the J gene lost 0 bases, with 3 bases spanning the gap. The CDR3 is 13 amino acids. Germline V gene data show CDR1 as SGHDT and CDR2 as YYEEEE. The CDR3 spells CASSLEVNTEAFF. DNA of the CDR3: TGTGCCAGCAGCTTGGAGGTGAACACTGAAGCTTTCTTT. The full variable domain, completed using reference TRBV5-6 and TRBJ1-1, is DAGVTQSPTHLIKTRGQQVTLRCSPKSGHDTVSWYQQALGQGPQFIFQYYEEEERQRGNFPDRFSGHQFPNYSSELNVNALLLGDSALYLCASSLEVNTEAFFGQGTRLTVV.

CDR3 sequence: CASSIGTSFYEQFF. The CDR3 DNA is TGTGCCAGTAGTATTGGGACTAGCTTTTATGAGCAGTTCTTC. The rearrangement links TRBV19 to TRBJ2-1; 9 bases fit TRBD2. With 3 bases clipped from V and 8 bases from J, the junction kept 5 bases outside the gene matches. CDR1 is LNHDA, CDR2 SQIVND, per germline (reference sequence). The CDR3 runs 14 residues.

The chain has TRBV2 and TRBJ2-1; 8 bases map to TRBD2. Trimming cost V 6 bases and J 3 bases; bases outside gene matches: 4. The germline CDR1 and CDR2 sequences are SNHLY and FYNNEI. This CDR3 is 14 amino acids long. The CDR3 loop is CASRAGGNYNEQFF. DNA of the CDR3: TGTGCCAGCAGGGCGGGGGGAAACTACAATGAGCAGTTCTTC.

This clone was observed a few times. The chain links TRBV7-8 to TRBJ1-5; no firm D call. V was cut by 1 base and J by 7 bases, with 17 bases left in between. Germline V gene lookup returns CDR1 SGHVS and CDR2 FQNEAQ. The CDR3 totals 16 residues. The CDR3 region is CASSLGPRSAGQPQHF. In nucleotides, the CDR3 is TGTGCCAGCAGCTTAGGACCCCGGAGCGCGGGACAGCCCCAGCATTTT.

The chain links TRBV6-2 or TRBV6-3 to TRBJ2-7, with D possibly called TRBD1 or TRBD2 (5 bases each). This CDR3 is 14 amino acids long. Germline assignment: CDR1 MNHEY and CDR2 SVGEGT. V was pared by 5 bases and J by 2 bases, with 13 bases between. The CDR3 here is CASSRSGRTYEQYF. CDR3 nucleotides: TGTGCCAGCAGTAGATCGGGGCGCACCTACGAGCAGTACTTC.

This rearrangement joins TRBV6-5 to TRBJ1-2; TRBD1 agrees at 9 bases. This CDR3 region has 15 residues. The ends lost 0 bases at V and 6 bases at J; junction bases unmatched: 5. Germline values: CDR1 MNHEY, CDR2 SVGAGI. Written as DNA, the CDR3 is TGTGCCAGCAGTTACTCGGGGGGACAGGGAAATGGCTACACCTTC. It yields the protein CASSYSGGQGNGYTF.

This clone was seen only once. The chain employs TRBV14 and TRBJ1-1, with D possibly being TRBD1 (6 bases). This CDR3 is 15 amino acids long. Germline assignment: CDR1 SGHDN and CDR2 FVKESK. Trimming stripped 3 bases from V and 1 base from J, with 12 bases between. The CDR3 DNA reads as TGTGCCAGCAGCCAGACCCGGACAGCGAACACTGAAGCTTTCTTT. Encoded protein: CASSQTRTANTEAFF.